The present T cell receptor beta chain was sequenced within a study of shared clonotypes between healthy human individuals (dated by TCRdb to 2018 to 2020). Context from the whole study: A few men and two women, aged 18 to 49 years, made up the cohort. Each donor's leukapheresis produced roughly between roughly 0.94 and 9.5 billion PBMCs. The study deeply sequenced blood TCR repertoires of roughly five healthy adults to estimate repertoire size and the extent of clonotype sharing between individuals. To increase sequencing depth and limit assay-specific biases, TCR repertoire library preparation and sequencing were carried out by different laboratories using diverse techniques. For each donor, CD4 naive and CD4 memory were each run on three plates, CD8 naive on two plates, and CD8 memory on one plate. Results the study describes overall, beyond this receptor: Sampling was limited to blood, and TCR repertoires in tissue likely differ from TCR repertoires in blood. The small number of donors limited the genetic and exposure-history diversity represented. Based on pairwise subsampling, the degree of clonotype sharing among donors was expected to be affected by sequencing depth. Higher generation probabilities were observed for clonotypes shared by all four sorted-subset donors than for non-shared clonotypes. Approximately 4.8% of naive CD4, around 3.6% of naive CD8, roughly 2.5% of memory CD4, and 0.35% to 0.4% of memory CD8 clonotypes were shared across a few donors. Incomplete sequencing was indicated by rarefaction of sorted-subset datasets, despite the large sequencing depth. Estimated clonotype richness was generally larger for naive than for memory subsets.

TCR CDR3 regions were amplified from genomic DNA by multiplex PCR using the deep immunoSEQ assay. Extracted genomic DNA from each cell subset was spread evenly across all wells of several immunoSEQ 96-well plates, with each plate serving as a replicate. For sorted subsets, approximately 210 ng genomic DNA, equal to tens of thousands of T cell genomes, was loaded into each replicate PCR. Purified libraries were measured with a Qubit 3.0 fluorometer, size-checked on a Bioanalyzer 2100, and measured again with the KAPA Library Quantification kit. Each immunoSEQ 96-well plate was sequenced on its own single-read 150-cycle Illumina NextSeq 550 flow cell. The paper's processing steps were these. Because the immunoSEQ output included only junctional sequences and no quality scores, the filtering could not be the same as the filtering used for full-length reads. To assign V/J genes and CDR3, sequences were annotated against IMGT germline references using PyIR, a Python wrapper for IgBLAST v1.9. Any read was removed if the V/J assignment was weak (E-value above 1e-6), the CDR3 was missing, or the read contained stop codons, out-of-frame junctions, or ambiguous translated residues. V3J clonotypes were defined as sequences sharing an identical inferred V gene, J gene, and CDR3 amino acid sequence. The percentage overlap between two repertoires was calculated by dividing the number of shared unique clonotypes by the size of the smaller repertoire. Three approaches were used to assess repertoire richness: RTK rarefaction, the Chao1 estimator, and Recon v2.1 estimates of unobserved clonotypes. OLGA was used to compute generation probabilities for all TCRbeta clonotypes that the gDNA method yielded from four donors. TCRdb carries this immuneACCESS record with in-frame sequences only. Its versions omit some clonotypes, under half of them owing to an unresolved V gene in the studies checked, with the rest unexplained. V, J and clone size are those of that table, while D and trimming were read from the DNA. A total of roughly 2 million clones appear in this sample, 85% to 95% of them only once. The ten top clones hold approximately 0.13% of the sample.

Donors were healthy HIV-negative adults with no recently reported acute infections or vaccinations. All donors were Caucasian adults living in Nashville, Tennessee, USA. CD4+ T cells were enriched by magnetic negative selection, after which naive cells were positively selected on CD45RA and the negative fraction was taken as the memory subset. Blood was collected by leukapheresis, and PBMCs were isolated by Ficoll-Histopaque density gradient centrifugation and then cryopreserved in liquid nitrogen vapor phase. Analytical flow cytometry was used to check the purity and quantity of each magnetically sorted T cell population. Genomic DNA was isolated from every sorted fraction and measured by UV absorbance on a Nanodrop 2000c. Its CDR3 holds 15 amino acids, cysteine through phenylalanine. The DNA shown is the 45-base CDR3, in frame from base 1. Taken from the germline V gene, the CDR1 and CDR2 loops are SGHTA and FQGNSA. V drops 5 bases and J drops 4 bases, leaving 14 bases in between.

In regard to this clone: It lacks a known antigen. Within one base of it there is no much larger clone, and no base qualities were kept.

This receptor chain uses TRBV7-2 and TRBJ2-2; a tentative D call is TRBD2 (5 bases match). The origin of this receptor is a man aged 18 to 35 in good health. Sequencing used naive CD4+ T cells sorted from blood. Per the publication, the cell subset or site label means: CD45RA+ positively selected. The DNA sequence reads TGTGCCAGCAGCCGCCATCTGGGGAGCACCGGGGAGCTGTTTTTT. This sequence encodes CASSRHLGSTGELFF.